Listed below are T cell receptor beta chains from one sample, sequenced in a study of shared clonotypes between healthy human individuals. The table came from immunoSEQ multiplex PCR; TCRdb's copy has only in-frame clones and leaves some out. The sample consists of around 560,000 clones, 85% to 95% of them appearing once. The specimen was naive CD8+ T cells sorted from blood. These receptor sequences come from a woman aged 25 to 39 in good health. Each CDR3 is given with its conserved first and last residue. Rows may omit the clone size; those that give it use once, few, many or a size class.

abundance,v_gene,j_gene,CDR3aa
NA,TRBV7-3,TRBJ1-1,CASSLPPNTEAFF
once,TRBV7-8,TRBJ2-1,CASSSTSGRGNEQFF
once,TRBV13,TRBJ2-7,CASKLSSYEQYF
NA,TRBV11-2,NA,CASSPRGYEQYF
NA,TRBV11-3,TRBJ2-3,CASSTGLAEYSTDTQYF
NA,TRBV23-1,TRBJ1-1,CASSHLGRGHTEAFF
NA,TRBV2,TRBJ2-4,CASSPGQGVTIQYF
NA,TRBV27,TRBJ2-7,CASSLRAGVNEQYF
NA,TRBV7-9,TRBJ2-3,CASLGDTQYF
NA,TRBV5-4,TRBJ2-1,CASSSLYEQFF
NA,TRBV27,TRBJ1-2,CASSSPGQGRYGYTF